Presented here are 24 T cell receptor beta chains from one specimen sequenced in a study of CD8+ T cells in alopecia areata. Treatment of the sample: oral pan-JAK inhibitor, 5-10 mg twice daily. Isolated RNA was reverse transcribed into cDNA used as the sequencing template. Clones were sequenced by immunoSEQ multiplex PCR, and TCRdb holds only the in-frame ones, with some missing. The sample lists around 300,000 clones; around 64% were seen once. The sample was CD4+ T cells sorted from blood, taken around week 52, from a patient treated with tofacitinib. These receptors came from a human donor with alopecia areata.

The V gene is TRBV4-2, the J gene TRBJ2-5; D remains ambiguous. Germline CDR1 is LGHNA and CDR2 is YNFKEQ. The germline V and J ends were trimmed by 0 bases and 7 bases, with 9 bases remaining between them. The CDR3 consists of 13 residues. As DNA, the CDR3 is TGTGCCAGCAGCCAAGAGAGAATTGGGACCCAGTACTTC. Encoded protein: CASSQERIGTQYF.

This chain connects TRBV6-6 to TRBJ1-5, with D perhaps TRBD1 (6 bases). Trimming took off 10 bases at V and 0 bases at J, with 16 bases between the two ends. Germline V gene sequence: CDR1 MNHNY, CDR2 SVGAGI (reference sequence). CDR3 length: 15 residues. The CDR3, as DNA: TGTGCCACCTTTAGGGGGACGAGTAGCAATCAGCCCCAGCATTTT. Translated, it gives CATFRGTSSNQPQHF.

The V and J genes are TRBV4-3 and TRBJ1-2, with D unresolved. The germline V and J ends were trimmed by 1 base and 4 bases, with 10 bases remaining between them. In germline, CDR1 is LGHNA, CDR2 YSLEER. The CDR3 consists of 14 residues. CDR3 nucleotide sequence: TGCGCCAGCAGCCAAGTGAGGGTCCTCTATGGCTACACCTTC. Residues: CASSQVRVLYGYTF.

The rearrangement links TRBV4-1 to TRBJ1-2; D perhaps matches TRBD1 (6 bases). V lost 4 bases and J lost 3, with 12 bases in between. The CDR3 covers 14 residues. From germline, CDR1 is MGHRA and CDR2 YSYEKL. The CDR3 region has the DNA TGCGCCAGCAGCCGCGGCAGGACAGACTATGGCTACACCTTC. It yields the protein CASSRGRTDYGYTF.

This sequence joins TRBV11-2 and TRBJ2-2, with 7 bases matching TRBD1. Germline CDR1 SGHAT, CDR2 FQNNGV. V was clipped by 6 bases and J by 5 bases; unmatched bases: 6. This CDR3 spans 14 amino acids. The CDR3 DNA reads TGTGCCAGCAGTAAGGGGGCGCAGACCGGGGAGCTGTTTTTT. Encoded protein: CASSKGAQTGELFF.

CDR3 nucleotide sequence: TGTGCCAGCAGTTTCCGGGACCGTTACGAGCAGTACTTC. This encodes CASSFRDRYEQYF. The rearrangement uses TRBV27 and TRBJ2-7; D tentatively fits TRBD1 or TRBD2 (5 bases each). The germline V gene has CDR1 MNHEY and CDR2 SMNVEV (reference sequence). The germline V and J ends were trimmed by 3 bases and 4 bases, with 10 bases remaining between them. This CDR3 spans 13 amino acids.

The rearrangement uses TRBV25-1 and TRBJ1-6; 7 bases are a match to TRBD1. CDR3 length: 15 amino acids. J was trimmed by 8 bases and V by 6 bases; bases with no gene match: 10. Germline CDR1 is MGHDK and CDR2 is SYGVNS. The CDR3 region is CASSLMDRPYSPLHF. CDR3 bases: TGTGCCAGCAGCCTGATGGACAGGCCGTATTCACCCCTCCACTTT.

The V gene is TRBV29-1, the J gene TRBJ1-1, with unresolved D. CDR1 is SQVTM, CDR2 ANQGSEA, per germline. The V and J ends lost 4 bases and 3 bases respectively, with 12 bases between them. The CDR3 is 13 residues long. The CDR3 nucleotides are TGCAGCGTTGGTATAGGTACGGACACTGAAGCTTTCTTT. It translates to CSVGIGTDTEAFF. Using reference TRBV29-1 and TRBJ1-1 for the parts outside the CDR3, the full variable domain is SAVISQKPSRDICQRGTSLTIQCQVDSQVTMMFWYRQQPGQSLTLIATANQGSEATYESGFVIDKFPISRPNLTFSTLTVSNMSPEDSSIYLCSVGIGTDTEAFFGQGTRLTVV.

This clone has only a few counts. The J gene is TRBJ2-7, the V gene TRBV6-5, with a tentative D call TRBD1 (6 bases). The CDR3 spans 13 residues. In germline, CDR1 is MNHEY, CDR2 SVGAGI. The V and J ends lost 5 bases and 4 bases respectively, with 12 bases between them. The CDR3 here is CASSQGHHYEQYF. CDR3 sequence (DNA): TGTGCCAGCAGTCAGGGACATCATTACGAGCAGTACTTC.

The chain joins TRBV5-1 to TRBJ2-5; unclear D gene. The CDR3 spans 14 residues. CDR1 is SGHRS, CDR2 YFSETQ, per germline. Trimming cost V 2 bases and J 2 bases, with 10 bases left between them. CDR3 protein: CASSFQTAQETQYF. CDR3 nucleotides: TGCGCCAGCAGCTTCCAGACGGCACAAGAGACCCAGTACTTC. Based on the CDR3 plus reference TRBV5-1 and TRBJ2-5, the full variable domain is KAGVTQTPRYLIKTRGQQVTLSCSPISGHRSVSWYQQTPGQGLQFLFEYFSETQRNKGNFPGRFSGRQFSNSRSEMNVSTLELGDSALYLCASSFQTAQETQYFGPGTRLLVL.

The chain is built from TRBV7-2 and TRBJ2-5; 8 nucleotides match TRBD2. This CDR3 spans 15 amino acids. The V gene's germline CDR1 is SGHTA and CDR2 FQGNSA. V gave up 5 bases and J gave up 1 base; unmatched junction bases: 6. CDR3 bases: TGTGCCAGCAGCCCTAACACTAGCGGCCAAGAGACCCAGTACTTC. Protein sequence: CASSPNTSGQETQYF.

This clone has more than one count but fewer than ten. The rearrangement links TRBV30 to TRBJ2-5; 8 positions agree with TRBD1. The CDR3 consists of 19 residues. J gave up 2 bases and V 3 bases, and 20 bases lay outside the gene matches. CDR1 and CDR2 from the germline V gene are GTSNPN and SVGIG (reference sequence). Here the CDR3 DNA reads TGTGCCTGGAGCGGACCTCTACCTAAAAACAGGGGGGTGCAAGAGACCCAGTACTTC. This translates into CAWSGPLPKNRGVQETQYF. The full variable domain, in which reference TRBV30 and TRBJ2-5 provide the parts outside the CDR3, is SQTIHQWPATLVQPVGSPLSLECTVEGTSNPNLYWYRQAAGRGLQLLFYSVGIGQISSEVPQNLSASRPQDRQFILSSKKLLLSDSGFYLCAWSGPLPKNRGVQETQYFGPGTRLLVL.

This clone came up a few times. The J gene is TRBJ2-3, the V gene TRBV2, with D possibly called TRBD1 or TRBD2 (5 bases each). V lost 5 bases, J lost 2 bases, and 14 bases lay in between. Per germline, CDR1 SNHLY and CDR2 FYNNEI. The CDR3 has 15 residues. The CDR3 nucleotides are TGTGCCAGCAGTTCTCCGGGACGGAACACAGATACGCAGTATTTT. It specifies CASSSPGRNTDTQYF.

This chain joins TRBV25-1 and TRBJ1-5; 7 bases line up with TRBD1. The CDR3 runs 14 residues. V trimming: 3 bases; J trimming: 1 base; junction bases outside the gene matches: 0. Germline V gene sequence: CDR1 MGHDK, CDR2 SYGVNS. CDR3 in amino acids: CASSDRGSNQPQHF. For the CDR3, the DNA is TGTGCCAGCAGTGACAGGGGGAGCAATCAGCCCCAGCATTTT.

This CDR3 reads CSVGTQETQYF. DNA for the CDR3: TGCAGCGTGGGGACTCAAGAGACCCAGTACTTC. The V and J genes are TRBV29-1 and TRBJ2-5; D possibly corresponds to TRBD2 (6 bases). The CDR3 is 11 residues long. In germline, CDR1 is SQVTM, CDR2 ANQGSEA. The ends were cut back, 6 bases at V and 2 bases at J, with 7 bases in the middle.

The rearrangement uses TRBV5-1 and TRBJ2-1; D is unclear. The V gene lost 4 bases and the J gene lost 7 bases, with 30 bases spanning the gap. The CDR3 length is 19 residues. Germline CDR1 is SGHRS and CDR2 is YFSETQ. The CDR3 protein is CASSPAPPLVPPAANEQFF. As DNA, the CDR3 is TGCGCCAGCAGCCCGGCCCCCCCGCTAGTCCCGCCAGCCGCAAATGAGCAGTTCTTC.

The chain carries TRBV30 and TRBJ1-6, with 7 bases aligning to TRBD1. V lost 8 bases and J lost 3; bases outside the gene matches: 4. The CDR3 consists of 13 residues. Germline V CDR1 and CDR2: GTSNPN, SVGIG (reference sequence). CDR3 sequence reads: CAGRDSYNSPLHF. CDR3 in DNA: TGTGCCGGGCGGGACAGCTATAATTCACCCCTCCACTTT.

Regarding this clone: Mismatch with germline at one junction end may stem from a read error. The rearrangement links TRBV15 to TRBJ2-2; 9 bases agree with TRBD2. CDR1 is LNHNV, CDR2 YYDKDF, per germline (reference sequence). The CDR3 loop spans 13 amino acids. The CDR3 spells CATSRGDSGGLFF. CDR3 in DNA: TGTGCCACCAGCAGAGGCGATAGCGGGGGGCTGTTTTTT.

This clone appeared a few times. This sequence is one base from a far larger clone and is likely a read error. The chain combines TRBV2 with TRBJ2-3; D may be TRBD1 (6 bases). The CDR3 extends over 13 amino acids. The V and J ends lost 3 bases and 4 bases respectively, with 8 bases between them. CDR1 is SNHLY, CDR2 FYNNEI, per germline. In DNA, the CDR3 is TGTGCCAGCAGTGACAGGGGCCCAGATACGCAGTATTTT. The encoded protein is CASSDRGPDTQYF. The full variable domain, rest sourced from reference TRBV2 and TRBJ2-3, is EPEVTQTPSHQVTQMGQEVILRCVPISNHLYFYWYRQILGQKVEFLVSFYNNEISEKSEIFDDQFSVERPDGSNFTLKIRSTKLEDSAMYFCASSDRGPDTQYFGPGTRLTVL.

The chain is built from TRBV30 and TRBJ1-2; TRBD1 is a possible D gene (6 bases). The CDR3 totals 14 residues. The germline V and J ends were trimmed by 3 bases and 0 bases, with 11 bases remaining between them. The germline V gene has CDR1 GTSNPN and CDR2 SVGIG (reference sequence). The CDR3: CAWSRDTTNYGYTF. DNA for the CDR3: TGTGCCTGGAGCCGGGACACGACTAACTATGGCTACACCTTC.

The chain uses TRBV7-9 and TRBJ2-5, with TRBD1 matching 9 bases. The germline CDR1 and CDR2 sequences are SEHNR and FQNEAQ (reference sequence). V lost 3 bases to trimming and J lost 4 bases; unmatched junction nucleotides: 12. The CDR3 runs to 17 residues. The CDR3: CASSLTTGGLGVETQYF. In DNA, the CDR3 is TGTGCCAGCAGCTTGACCACAGGGGGCCTTGGGGTAGAGACCCAGTACTTC.

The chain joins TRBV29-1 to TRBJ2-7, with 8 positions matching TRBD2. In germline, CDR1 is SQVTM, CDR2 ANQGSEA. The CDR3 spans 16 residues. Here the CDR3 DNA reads TGCAGTATAATTCCCAGCGGGGGTTCATGGGGCGACAAGCAGTACTTC. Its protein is CSIIPSGGSWGDKQYF.

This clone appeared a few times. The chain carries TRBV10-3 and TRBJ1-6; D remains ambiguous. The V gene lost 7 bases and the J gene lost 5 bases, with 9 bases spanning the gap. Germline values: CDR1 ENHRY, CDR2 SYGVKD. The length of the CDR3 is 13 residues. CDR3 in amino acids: CAINAQDNSPLHF. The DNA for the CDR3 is TGTGCCATCAACGCACAAGATAATTCACCCCTCCACTTT.

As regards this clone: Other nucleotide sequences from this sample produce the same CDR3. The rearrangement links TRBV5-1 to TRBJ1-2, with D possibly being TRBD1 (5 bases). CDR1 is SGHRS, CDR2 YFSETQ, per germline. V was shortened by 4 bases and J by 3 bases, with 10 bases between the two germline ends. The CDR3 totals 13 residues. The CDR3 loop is CASSPTGDYGYTF. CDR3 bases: TGCGCCAGCAGCCCAACGGGGGACTATGGCTACACCTTC. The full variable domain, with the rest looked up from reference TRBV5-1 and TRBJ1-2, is KAGVTQTPRYLIKTRGQQVTLSCSPISGHRSVSWYQQTPGQGLQFLFEYFSETQRNKGNFPGRFSGRQFSNSRSEMNVSTLELGDSALYLCASSPTGDYGYTFGSGTRLTVV.